The clone carrying this T cell receptor beta chain was detected many times. Its antigen is unknown. The record originates from a study of human T cells and chemical hapten exposure. It was the library that attached unique molecular identifiers to individual cDNA molecules. TCRdb ran MiXCR on the 5' RACE reads and lists one entry per CDR3 protein. The repertoire holds 150,000 or so distinct CDR3 sequences, with approximately 4% as singletons. Total RNA was extracted from unfractionated whole blood. V lost 7 bases to trimming and J lost 6 bases, with 16 bases between them. From germline, CDR1 is MGHDK and CDR2 SYGVNS. CDR3 size: 15 residues. Study-level findings and limits: Sensitizing to DPC left TCRs with a frequency above 1 in 1000 unaltered.

V gene TRBV25-1 combines with J gene TRBJ1-6; the D is unclear. This clonotype was obtained from a female donor in good health. CDR3 coding DNA: TGTGCCAGCACCCCGGGCTCACGCAGTAATTCACCCCTCCACTTT. This sequence encodes CASTPGSRSNSPLHF.